One and the same sample provided the 9 T cell receptor beta chains below, sequenced in a study of Ad26.COV2.S vaccination and SARS-CoV-2 variants. Using immunoSEQ multiplex PCR, the repertoire was profiled, and TCRdb retains in-frame clones only, with some absent. Among roughly 460,000 clones listed, roughly nine tenths were seen once. Regarding treatment: roughly 18 received Ad26.COV2.S at low or high dose, single or two shots; about five received placebo; per-sample allocation not given. On day 63 after the first injection, vaccine and placebo recipients gave samples. The sample in question was peripheral blood, obtained in a trial of Ad26.COV2.S vaccine versus placebo. The origin of the receptors is a person between 18 and 59 years old who received the Ad26.COV2.S COVID-19 vaccine or a placebo.

J is TRBJ1-3 and V is TRBV14; D possibly corresponds to TRBD1 (5 bases). The V gene's germline CDR1 is SGHDN and CDR2 FVKESK. The CDR3 totals 13 residues. Trimming removed 2 bases at V and 9 bases at J, with 11 bases between. CDR3 coding DNA: TGTGCCAGCAGCCAAAATCGAGGGGTCACCATATATTTT. As protein: CASSQNRGVTIYF.

The rearrangement uses TRBV25-1 and TRBJ2-7; 10 bases agree with TRBD2. J gave up 0 bases and V 2 bases, and 10 bases lay outside the gene matches. The CDR3 sequence is 18 residues long. The V gene's germline CDR1 is MGHDK and CDR2 SYGVNS. DNA for the CDR3: TGTGCCAGCAGTGAAACCCCGCAGCGGGAGGGTTTCTCCTACGAGCAGTACTTC. Its protein is CASSETPQREGFSYEQYF.

Concerning this clone itself: This CDR3 is also generated by other DNA sequences in the sample. The chain uses TRBV18 and TRBJ2-5; no firm D call. V was shortened by 3 bases and J by 5 bases, with 7 bases between the two germline ends. This CDR3 comprises 12 residues. Germline V lookup: CDR1 KGHSH, CDR2 LQKENI. The CDR3 nucleotides read TGTGCCAGCTCACCGGGTGGGGAGACCCAGTACTTC. Amino acid sequence: CASSPGGETQYF.

V is TRBV5-6 and J is TRBJ1-5; no clear D. There are 16 residues in the CDR3. Germline V gene data show CDR1 as SGHDT and CDR2 as YYEEEE. V was clipped by 2 bases and J by 0 bases, with 12 bases between them. CDR3 protein: CASSFFGPGSNQPQHF. CDR3 sequence (DNA): TGTGCCAGCAGCTTCTTCGGACCGGGTAGCAATCAGCCCCAGCATTTT.

The chain couples TRBV28 to TRBJ2-1, with TRBD2 matching over 10 bases. This CDR3 contains 17 residues. Germline values: CDR1 MDHEN, CDR2 SYDVKM. V shed 3 bases and J 3 bases; nucleotides not matched to a gene: 8. CDR3: CASSFASGRQGYNEQFF. As DNA, the CDR3 is TGTGCCAGCAGTTTCGCTAGCGGGAGACAGGGCTACAATGAGCAGTTCTTC.

Regarding this clone: Different DNA sequences within this sample yield the same CDR3. The genes are TRBV7-3 and TRBJ1-1; a possible D gene is TRBD1 (5 bases). Germline V gene sequence: CDR1 SGHTA, CDR2 FQGTGA. V gave up 4 bases and J gave up 7 bases, with 7 bases separating them. This CDR3 contains 11 residues. CDR3 sequence: CASSSGSEAFF. CDR3 nucleotide sequence: TGTGCCAGCAGCTCAGGGAGTGAAGCTTTCTTT.

CDR3 DNA: TGTGCCAGCTCACCCGGGACTAGCGGGGGGGCCATAGATGAGCAGTTCTTC. As protein: CASSPGTSGGAIDEQFF. The chain recombines TRBV18 with TRBJ2-1, with TRBD2 matching over 16 bases. The CDR3 is made up of 17 amino acids. CDR1 KGHSH and CDR2 LQKENI come from the germline V gene. V shed 3 bases and J 8 bases; nucleotides not matched to a gene: 7.

This chain joins TRBV5-4 and TRBJ2-7; 8 bases match TRBD2. CDR3 length equals 14 residues. J lost 2 bases, V lost 4 bases, and 5 bases had no gene match. Germline V gives CDR1 SGHNT, CDR2 YYREEE (reference sequence). This CDR3 reads CASSAGLEAYEQYF. In DNA form, the CDR3 reads TGTGCCAGCAGCGCGGGACTAGAGGCCTACGAGCAGTACTTC.

The V and J genes are TRBV4-1 and TRBJ2-3; 12 nucleotides match TRBD2. The germline V gene has CDR1 MGHRA and CDR2 YSYEKL. CDR3 length: 17 amino acids. V was clipped by 0 bases and J by 7 bases; unmatched bases: 8. The CDR3 region has the DNA TGCGCCAGCAGCCAAGATCGGGCTAGCGGGGGGGCGAATACGCAGTATTTT. Its protein is CASSQDRASGGANTQYF.